The 10 T cell receptor beta chains in this list originate from one sample, sequenced in a study of T cell responses to AZD1222 COVID-19 vaccine. The repertoire was sequenced with immunoSEQ multiplex PCR; TCRdb's copy has only in-frame clones and lacks some. The repertoire holds 100,000 to 150,000 clones, with about nine tenths as singletons. The specimen was peripheral blood, collected on day 0 of AZD1222 vaccination. These receptors were obtained from an adult in good health.

This chain links TRBV7-2 with TRBJ1-4, with D uncertain. V dropped 1 base and J dropped 7 bases, with 16 bases sitting between them. The CDR3 runs to 16 residues. Germline loops: CDR1 SGHTA, CDR2 FQGNSA. The chain's CDR3 is CASSLGVGYGTEKLFF. In DNA form, the CDR3 reads TGTGCCAGCAGCTTAGGGGTAGGGTACGGTACTGAAAAACTGTTTTTT.

The chain links TRBV11-2 to TRBJ1-2; the match to TRBD1 covers 8 bases. CDR1 is SGHAT and CDR2 is FQNNGV in the germline V gene. CDR3 length: 14 amino acids. V shed 2 bases and J 6 bases; nucleotides not matched to a gene: 5. The CDR3 DNA reads TGTGCCAGCAGCTTAACAGGGGGTTACGATGGCTACACCTTC. This gives the protein CASSLTGGYDGYTF. Variable domain in full (rest from reference TRBV11-2 and TRBJ1-2): EAGVAQSPRYKIIEKRQSVAFWCNPISGHATLYWYQQILGQGPKLLIQFQNNGVVDDSQLPKDRFSAERLKGVDSTLKIQPAKLEDSAVYLCASSLTGGYDGYTFGSGTRLTVV.

The gene calls are TRBV29-1 and TRBJ1-2, with unresolved D. Germline V gene sequence: CDR1 SQVTM, CDR2 ANQGSEA. V was clipped by 6 bases and J by 4 bases, with 18 bases between them. The length of the CDR3 is 14 residues. DNA for the CDR3: TGCAGCGTCCAGAGCCATCAGGACTTCTATGGCTACACCTTC. Amino acids: CSVQSHQDFYGYTF.

CDR3 sequence (DNA): TGTGCCAGCAGCTTAGTGGACCCATCCTACGAGCAGTACTTC. As protein: CASSLVDPSYEQYF. V gene TRBV11-2 combines with J gene TRBJ2-7, with unresolved D. The CDR3 length is 14 residues. V shed 1 base and J shed 1 base, with 8 bases lying between them. Germline V lookup: CDR1 SGHAT, CDR2 FQNNGV.

The chain has TRBV2 and TRBJ2-1, with 10 bases that match TRBD2. With V trimmed by 7 bases and J by 10 bases, 13 bases remained unmatched. Germline CDR1 is SNHLY and CDR2 is FYNNEI. This CDR3 is built from 15 residues. The DNA of the CDR3 is TGTGCCAGCACCCATCCTAGCGGGGGAATACGGGAGCAGTTCTTC. Translated, it gives CASTHPSGGIREQFF.

J is TRBJ2-2 and V is TRBV9; possibly TRBD2 for D (5 bases). The CDR3 is 13 amino acids. Trimming shortened V by 6 bases and J by 7 bases, and 13 bases separated the two germline ends. Germline V gene sequence: CDR1 SGDLS, CDR2 YYNGEE. CDR3 sequence (DNA): TGTGCCAGCAATGGAGGCGGCGGCGGGGAGCTGTTTTTT. Its protein product is CASNGGGGGELFF.

The V and J genes are TRBV28 and TRBJ1-3; 8 bases match TRBD1. V shed 4 bases, J shed 0 bases, and the junction held 2 bases outside the gene matches. This CDR3 contains 15 residues. CDR1 and CDR2 from the germline V gene are MDHEN and SYDVKM. CDR3 sequence reads: CASSWTGLSGNTIYF. CDR3 coding DNA: TGTGCCAGCAGTTGGACAGGGCTCTCTGGAAACACCATATATTTT.

The J gene is TRBJ1-5, the V gene TRBV7-2; 7 positions match TRBD1. From germline, CDR1 is SGHTA and CDR2 FQGNSA. V shed 5 bases, J shed 3 bases, and the junction held 4 bases outside the gene matches. The CDR3 totals 14 residues. Written as DNA, the CDR3 is TGTGCCAGCAGCGAGGGACAGCCCAATCAGCCCCAGCATTTT. This sequence encodes CASSEGQPNQPQHF.

The rearrangement links TRBV2 to TRBJ1-5, with unresolved D. CDR3 length: 14 amino acids. Germline V gene lookup returns CDR1 SNHLY and CDR2 FYNNEI. V lost 3 bases and J 7 bases, leaving 13 bases between the germline ends. CDR3 nucleotide sequence: TGTGCCAGCAGTGACCAGGCCCCGGGGCAGCCCCAGCATTTT. Its translation is CASSDQAPGQPQHF.

V gene TRBV4-3 combines with J gene TRBJ2-3; D may be TRBD2 (6 bases). Germline V lookup: CDR1 LGHNA, CDR2 YSLEER. Trimming stripped 1 base from V and 4 bases from J, with 18 bases between. CDR3 length equals 17 residues. The CDR3 DNA is TGCGCCAGCAGCCAAGGTTGGGCGGGATCCCCCCCAGATACGCAGTATTTT. It encodes CASSQGWAGSPPDTQYF.